The rows below give T cell receptor beta chains drawn from one sample of a study of beta chain features in type 1 diabetes. Clones were read by immunoSEQ multiplex PCR, and TCRdb kept only the in-frame ones, dropping some. Of 110,000 to 150,000 clones listed, about 9.7% were seen once; the top ten hold approximately 0.69%. Sample: central memory CD4+ T cells from blood. These receptors all stem from a woman in her thirties or forties in good health. Each CDR3 is given with its conserved first and last residue. The D gene is left open where the match is weak. The listing skips clone size in some rows; elsewhere it reads once, few, many or a size class.

length,V,J,D,size,DNA,CDR3
14,TRBV5-1,TRBJ2-7,TRBD1,.,TGCGCCAGCAGCGACGGGGACAGGGCCTACGAGCAGTACTTC,CASSDGDRAYEQYF
14,TRBV29-1,TRBJ1-2,.,few,TGCAGCGTTGAAGATACCCCAGGGGCGGAGGGCTACACCTTC,CSVEDTPGAEGYTF
14,TRBV19,TRBJ2-1,.,few,TGTGCCAGTAGCGCCTGGAGCTCCTACAATGAGCAGTTCTTC,CASSAWSSYNEQFF
16,TRBV7-9,TRBJ2-5,TRBD2,few,TGTGCCAGCAGCGGGACTAGCGGGGGCCCTCAAGAGACCCAGTACTTC,CASSGTSGGPQETQYF
14,TRBV9,TRBJ2-3,.,few,TGTGCCAGCAGCACCCGGACCGCGGGAGATACGCAGTATTTT,CASSTRTAGDTQYF
13,TRBV6-5,TRBJ1-5,.,.,TGTGCCAGCAGTGACGGAAGGGGTCAGCCCCAGCATTTT,CASSDGRGQPQHF
12,TRBV28,TRBJ2-7,.,.,TGTGCCAGCAGTTTGCGCGTAGCCGAGCAGTACTTC,CASSLRVAEQYF
15,TRBV18,TRBJ1-6,.,.,TGTGCCAGCTCACCACAGACTCTGCGGGATTCACCCCTCCACTTT,CASSPQTLRDSPLHF
15,TRBV6-6,TRBJ2-7,TRBD1,.,TGTGCCAGCAGTCTAGGGACAGGGGGCTCCTACGAGCAGTACTTC,CASSLGTGGSYEQYF
20,TRBV29-1,TRBJ1-2,TRBD1,.,TGCAGCGTTGATAACTTCTTCGTCGCCCGCGGGACAGCCTCGGACTATGGCTACACCTTC,CSVDNFFVARGTASDYGYTF
17,TRBV9,TRBJ2-6,.,few,TGTGCCAGCAGCGTAGCTCTGGGGGCATCAGGGGCCAACGTCCTGACTTTC,CASSVALGASGANVLTF
16,TRBV19,TRBJ1-2,.,.,TGTGCCAGTAGTATAGATCCTCGGAGGCTCGCGCGGGGCTACACCTTC,CASSIDPRRLARGYTF
16,TRBV6-1,TRBJ2-1,.,.,TGTGCCAGCAGTGAGACGACAGGAAGCTCCTACAATGAGCAGTTCTTC,CASSETTGSSYNEQFF
15,TRBV5-1,TRBJ2-3,.,.,TGCGCCAGCAGCTTAGACACGCCAGGGGCAGATACGCAGTATTTT,CASSLDTPGADTQYF
15,TRBV18,TRBJ1-5,.,few,TGTGCCAGCTCACCAATGCGGGGGCCGGATCAGCCCCAGCATTTT,CASSPMRGPDQPQHF
15,TRBV18,TRBJ2-7,.,.,TGTGCCAGCTCACCACCGATGACAGGAGACTACGAGCAGTACTTC,CASSPPMTGDYEQYF
12,TRBV5-1,TRBJ2-1,.,.,TGCGCCACCAGGGAGTTAGACAATGAGCAGTTCTTC,CATRELDNEQFF
15,TRBV11-2,TRBJ2-5,TRBD1,few,TGTGCCAGCAGCTTAAGACAGGGGGGCCAAGGGACCCAGTACTTC,CASSLRQGGQGTQYF
17,TRBV5-6,TRBJ2-5,TRBD2,few,TGTGCCAGCAGCTTTTTGGGGCGGGGGGGCAGCCGGGAGACCCAGTACTTC,CASSFLGRGGSRETQYF
18,TRBV4-2,TRBJ2-3,TRBD2,many,TGTGCCAGCAGCCAAGATCTTGCGGGACTAGCATCTACAGATACGCAGTATTTT,CASSQDLAGLASTDTQYF
14,TRBV19,TRBJ1-2,.,few,TGTGCCAGTAGTTTGAACGGGACACCCAATGGCTACACCTTC,CASSLNGTPNGYTF
17,TRBV19,TRBJ2-1,TRBD2,.,TGTGCCAGTAGTACCTGGATGGCGGGGGGAATTAAACATGAGCAGTTCTTC,CASSTWMAGGIKHEQFF
13,TRBV19,TRBJ2-7,TRBD1,few,TGTGCCACCCGACAGGGGGGTCCCTACGAGCAGTACTTC,CATRQGGPYEQYF
16,TRBV7-7,TRBJ2-1,TRBD2,.,TGTGCTAGCAGCTCGCGGCTAGCGGGGGGCGGGGGTGAGCAGTTCTTC,CASSSRLAGGGGEQFF
16,TRBV5-1,TRBJ1-6,TRBD1,.,TGCGCCAGCAGCTCGACAGGGGACTTGTTTAATTCACCCCTCCACTTT,CASSSTGDLFNSPLHF
14,TRBV10-3,TRBJ2-2,.,medium-sized,TGTGCCATCAGTGAGTCCGCAGGGCCCGGGGAGCTGTTTTTT,CAISESAGPGELFF
12,TRBV19,TRBJ1-2,TRBD1,few,TGTGCCAGTAACGACAGGGATTCTGACTACACCTTC,CASNDRDSDYTF
14,TRBV23-1,TRBJ2-5,TRBD1,many,TGCGCCAGCAGACTACCGACAGGGCAAGAGACCCAGTACTTC,CASRLPTGQETQYF
15,TRBV9,TRBJ2-3,.,few,TGTGCCAGCAGCTACCTGGGAGAGATCACAGATACGCAGTATTTT,CASSYLGEITDTQYF
12,TRBV7-9,TRBJ2-7,TRBD2,few,TGTGCAGCGGGGGGACGGAACTACGAGCAGTACTTC,CAAGGRNYEQYF
15,TRBV19,TRBJ1-1,.,few,TGTGCCAGTAGTACATCCTTCGCGGAGGGAACTGAAGCTTTCTTT,CASSTSFAEGTEAFF
13,TRBV12-5,TRBJ2-7,.,.,TGTGCTAGTGGTTTACGACAGAGCTACGAGCAGTACTTC,CASGLRQSYEQYF
15,TRBV7-8,TRBJ1-1,TRBD1,.,TGTGCCAGCAGTTTGGGCTACAGGGGGGGCACTGAAGCTTTCTTT,CASSLGYRGGTEAFF
17,TRBV29-1,TRBJ1-1,.,.,TGCAGCGTTGATTCCCCCGGTCGGACAAACATGAACACTGAAGCTTTCTTT,CSVDSPGRTNMNTEAFF
13,TRBV7-2,TRBJ2-6,.,.,TGTGCCAGCAGCCCCTCGGGGGCCAACGTCCTGACTTTC,CASSPSGANVLTF
15,TRBV7-9,TRBJ1-1,TRBD1,.,TGTGCCAGCAGCGTCGACAGGGGGCAGATCACTGAAGCTTTCTTT,CASSVDRGQITEAFF
14,TRBV11-2,TRBJ2-5,TRBD2,few,TGTGCCAGCAGCTTAGCAGCGGGGGTAGGGACCCAGTACTTC,CASSLAAGVGTQYF
15,TRBV7-9,TRBJ2-5,.,.,TGTGCCAGCAGCTTGCAAGCCAGGGGACAAGAGACCCAGTACTTC,CASSLQARGQETQYF
11,TRBV10-3,TRBJ2-7,.,.,TGTGCCATCAGCCTTAATCACGAGCAGTACTTC,CAISLNHEQYF
15,TRBV4-3,TRBJ2-3,.,few,TGCGCCAGCAGCCAAGATGGGGGGTGGGCAGATACGCAGTATTTT,CASSQDGGWADTQYF
14,TRBV14,TRBJ1-1,.,few,TGTGCCAGCAGCCAAGTCTCAGGGAAGACTGAAGCTTTCTTT,CASSQVSGKTEAFF
15,TRBV27,TRBJ2-1,TRBD1,few,TGTGCCAGCAGTTTAGCGGACAGGGGCTACAATGAGCAGTTCTTC,CASSLADRGYNEQFF
13,TRBV2,TRBJ1-5,.,.,TGTGCCAGCTGTCGAGGGCGCAATCAGCCCCAGCATTTT,CASCRGRNQPQHF
15,TRBV10-3,TRBJ2-2,.,few,TGTGCCACCATCGCCCAGGGTATTAGCACCGGGGAGCTGTTTTTT,CATIAQGISTGELFF
13,TRBV29-1,TRBJ2-2,.,.,TGCAGCGTTCCGGTGCCGACTACCGGGGAGCTGTTTTTT,CSVPVPTTGELFF
16,TRBV2,TRBJ2-3,TRBD2,few,TGTGCCAGCAGGGCCCGACCCACCAGCGGGGGCGATACGCAGTATTTT,CASRARPTSGGDTQYF
16,TRBV7-8,TRBJ2-1,TRBD1,.,TGTGCCAGCAGCTTAGTTGGGCAGGGGGCCTACAATGAGCAGTTCTTC,CASSLVGQGAYNEQFF
15,TRBV27,TRBJ2-2,.,few,TGTGCCAGCAGTTTGGCGGGGTTGAACACCGGGGAGCTGTTTTTT,CASSLAGLNTGELFF
14,TRBV6-5,TRBJ1-4,.,.,TGTGCCAGCCCCGACAGGACTTGTTCTGAAAAACTGTTTTTT,CASPDRTCSEKLFF
15,TRBV27,TRBJ1-2,TRBD1,few,TGTGCCAGCAGTCCAACGAGGGACAGCCTAGTGGGCTACACCTTC,CASSPTRDSLVGYTF
14,TRBV5-1,TRBJ2-3,TRBD1,few,TGCGCCACTCAACCAGGGGGCGGTTCAGATACGCAGTATTTT,CATQPGGGSDTQYF
12,TRBV29-1,TRBJ1-2,.,.,TGCAGCGGTCGAGAGGGCGAGTATGGCTACACCTTC,CSGREGEYGYTF
14,TRBV6-4,TRBJ2-1,TRBD1,.,TGTGCCAGCAGCGTAAGACAGGGTTTCAATGAGCAGTTCTTC,CASSVRQGFNEQFF
14,TRBV19,TRBJ1-2,.,.,TGTGCCAGCCTTACGACAGCGGGTTTCTATGGCTACACCTTC,CASLTTAGFYGYTF
13,TRBV5-4,TRBJ1-2,.,few,TGTGCCAGCAGCTGGGATAGAGAGGGAGGCTACACCTTC,CASSWDREGGYTF